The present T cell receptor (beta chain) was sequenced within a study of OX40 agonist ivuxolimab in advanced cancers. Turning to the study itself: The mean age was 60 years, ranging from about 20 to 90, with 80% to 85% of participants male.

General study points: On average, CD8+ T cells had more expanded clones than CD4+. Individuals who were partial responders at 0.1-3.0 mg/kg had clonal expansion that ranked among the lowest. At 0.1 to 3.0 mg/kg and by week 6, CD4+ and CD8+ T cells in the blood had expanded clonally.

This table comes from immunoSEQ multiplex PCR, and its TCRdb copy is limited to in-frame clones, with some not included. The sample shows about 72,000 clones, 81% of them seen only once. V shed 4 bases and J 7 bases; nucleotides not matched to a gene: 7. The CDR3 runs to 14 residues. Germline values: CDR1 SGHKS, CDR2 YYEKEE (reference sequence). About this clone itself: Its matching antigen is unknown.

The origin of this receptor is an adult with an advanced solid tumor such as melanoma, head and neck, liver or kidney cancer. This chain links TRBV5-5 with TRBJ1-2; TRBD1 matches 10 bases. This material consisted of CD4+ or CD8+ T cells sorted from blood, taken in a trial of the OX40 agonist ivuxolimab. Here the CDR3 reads CASSRPGTGAGYTF. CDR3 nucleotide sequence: TGTGCCAGCAGCCGACCCGGGACAGGGGCTGGCTACACCTTC. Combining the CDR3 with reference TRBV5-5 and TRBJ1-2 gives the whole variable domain DAGVTQSPTHLIKTRGQQVTLRCSPISGHKSVSWYQQVLGQGPQFIFQYYEKEERGRGNFPDRFSARQFPNYSSELNVNALLLGDSALYLCASSRPGTGAGYTFGSGTRLTVV.